This T cell receptor beta chain derives from a study of CD8 T cells in Susac syndrome. RNA in amounts of roughly 0.5 to 1 ug was reverse transcribed with random hexamers. A multiplex approach, immunoSEQ multiplex PCR, amplified TCR beta CDR3 across 54 Vbeta and 13 Jbeta. Each CDR3 protein gets one entry after TCRdb re-called the immunoSEQ multiplex PCR reads with MiXCR. Of about 200,000 distinct CDR3 sequences in the sample, about 95% are singletons; the top ten hold 0.082%. Points from the study as a whole: TCR sequencing and HLA analysis covered a relatively small number of individuals.

Worth noting for this clonotype: Its antigen is undetermined.

CDR3 size: 13 residues. Germline CDR1 KGHDR, CDR2 SFDVKD. Trimming left V 4 bases short and J 8 bases short, with 13 bases between. The patients who served as multiple sclerosis controls were treatment-naive and had stable or active relapsing-remitting disease that fulfilled the revised McDonald criteria. The TEMRA cells underwent FACS enrichment, while the CD8+ and CD4+ T cells underwent negative isolation. Source material: CD4+ T cells from PBMCs. The J gene is TRBJ1-2, the V gene TRBV24-1; D possibly corresponds to TRBD1 (5 bases). The clonotype originates from a human donor with multiple sclerosis. CDR3 region: CATSDGTAGGYTF. For the CDR3, the DNA is TGTGCCACCAGTGACGGGACCGCGGGGGGCTACACCTTC.